The sequence of this T cell receptor beta chain was determined in a study of T cells in tumors after PD-1 blockade. Study in general: Prior checkpoint blockade, systemic immunosuppressant use, or anti-cancer therapy within 4 weeks excluded patients. Some patients also took daily vismodegib 150 mg during anti-PD-1 treatment.

Worth noting for this clone: Its target is unknown.

Tumor or blood genomic DNA was sequenced, with inputs of about 550 ng to 6,004 ng. General study findings and limits: Peripheral recruitment is suggested, as some novel exhausted tumor clones were in pre-treatment blood.

V was shortened by 5 bases and J by 4 bases, with 18 bases between the two germline ends. This CDR3 comprises 14 residues. Germline-derived CDR1 and CDR2 are SQVTM and ANQGSEA. Data came from immunoSEQ multiplex PCR; TCRdb stores just in-frame clones and leaves some out. The sample comprises about 47,000 clones, roughly 73% of which are singletons, and over 15% rests with the top ten. This receptor was obtained from a human donor with basal cell carcinoma. This material consisted of PBMCs, taken before anti-PD-1 treatment. The genes are TRBV29-1 and TRBJ2-7, with D perhaps TRBD1 (6 bases). The CDR3 DNA reads TGCAGCGTTCTTACGGGACACCAGGGATACGAGCAGTACTTC. It encodes CSVLTGHQGYEQYF.